These 15 T cell receptor beta chains originate from one sample sequenced in a study of identical twins. TCRdb called the 5' RACE reads again in MiXCR, with one record for every CDR3 protein. Among some 730,000 distinct CDR3 sequences listed, about 18% were seen once. These sequences were also reported in another study, on T cells expressing NK-cell markers.

Sequences were obtained from PBMCs. These receptors were collected from a woman aged 18-29 years in good health.

This clonotype occurred a few times. J is TRBJ1-1 and V is TRBV5-1, with 7 positions matching TRBD1. Looked up from germline, CDR1 is SGHRS and CDR2 is YFSETQ. The CDR3 is made up of 15 amino acids. Trimming cost V 5 bases and J 2 bases; bases outside gene matches: 9. The CDR3 DNA follows: TGCGCCAGCAGAACGGGCGGGACAGTTAACACTGAAGCTTTCTTT. It translates to CASRTGGTVNTEAFF.

This clonotype was seen a few times. This chain links TRBV7-2 with TRBJ1-2; D is ambiguous. V shed 8 bases and J shed 4 bases, with 14 bases lying between them. The CDR3 sequence is 13 residues long. Per the germline V gene, CDR1 is SGHTA and CDR2 is FQGNSA. The CDR3 DNA reads as TGTGCCAGCCTACCATCCTGGGCCTATGGCTACACCTTC. Protein product: CASLPSWAYGYTF.

In its sample, this clonotype was seen many times. DNA for the CDR3: TGTGCCAGCAGCTTAGTCAGGGTGTACGAGCAGTACTTC. Its protein is CASSLVRVYEQYF. The chain links TRBV7-2 to TRBJ2-7; weak D call: TRBD1 (5 bases). CDR1 is SGHTA, CDR2 FQGNSA, per germline. V lost 1 base, J lost 4 bases, and 8 bases lay in between. The CDR3 runs to 13 residues.

The sample holds a few counts of this clonotype. J is TRBJ2-1 and V is TRBV12-3 or TRBV12-4; 8 bases are shared with TRBD2. The V and J ends lost 7 bases and 8 bases, in that order; junction bases with no gene match: 10. The CDR3 sequence is 14 residues long. The CDR3 loop reads CASMGLEFSDEQFF. The DNA for the CDR3 is TGTGCCAGCATGGGACTAGAGTTTTCGGATGAGCAGTTCTTC.

This clonotype has a count of ten or more. The chain has TRBV27 and TRBJ2-3; 12 bases align to TRBD2. The CDR3 contains 16 residues. CDR1 is MNHEY, CDR2 SMNVEV, per germline (reference sequence). V was clipped by 8 bases and J by 0 bases; unmatched bases: 6. CDR3 residues: CASGLAGRTSTDTQYF. CDR3 nucleotide sequence: TGTGCCAGCGGACTAGCGGGAAGGACTAGCACAGATACGCAGTATTTT.

The rearrangement joins TRBV29-1 to TRBJ2-1, with D possibly matching TRBD1 (5 bases). This CDR3 comprises 14 residues. V lost 5 bases to trimming and J lost 0 bases, with 11 bases between them. Per germline, CDR1 SQVTM and CDR2 ANQGSEA. CDR3 in DNA: TGCAGCGTTCTTGACAGTGCCTCCTACAATGAGCAGTTCTTC. Its translation: CSVLDSASYNEQFF.

This clonotype was counted only a few times. The chain carries TRBV7-6 and TRBJ2-1, with 8 bases fitting TRBD1. V lost 2 bases to trimming and J lost 6 bases; unmatched junction nucleotides: 3. The CDR3 has 14 amino acids. Germline lookup yields CDR1 SGHVS and CDR2 FNYEAQ. The CDR3: CASSLLGQGNEQFF. In DNA form, the CDR3 reads TGTGCCAGCAGCTTATTAGGACAGGGCAATGAGCAGTTCTTC.

This clonotype appeared a few times. The chain carries TRBV29-1 and TRBJ2-2, with D unresolved. With 3 bases removed from V and 1 base from J, the gap between germline ends came to 15 bases. The CDR3 length is 16 residues. CDR1 is SQVTM, CDR2 ANQGSEA, per germline. CDR3 DNA sequence: TGCAGCGTTGAGTCCGACTCTCCCAAGAACACCGGGGAGCTGTTTTTT. It codes for CSVESDSPKNTGELFF.

The CDR3 spells CASSSRLAGGPETQYF. The CDR3 DNA is TGTGCCAGCAGCTCTCGACTAGCGGGAGGGCCGGAGACCCAGTACTTC. V gene TRBV7-2 combines with J gene TRBJ2-5; 14 bases agree with TRBD2. V gave up 4 bases and J gave up 5 bases; unmatched junction bases: 6. Germline-derived CDR1 and CDR2 are SGHTA and FQGNSA. The CDR3 extends over 16 amino acids.

The chain recombines TRBV7-2 with TRBJ1-2, with TRBD1 as a possible D gene (6 bases). The CDR3 runs to 15 residues. Germline CDR1 SGHTA, CDR2 FQGNSA. V shed 2 bases and J shed 5 bases, with 15 bases lying between them. CDR3 sequence: CASSLPVTGVYGYTF. DNA for the CDR3: TGTGCCAGCAGCTTACCAGTGACAGGCGTTTATGGCTACACCTTC.

V and J are TRBV5-1 and TRBJ2-2; D is unclear. Germline V gene lookup returns CDR1 SGHRS and CDR2 YFSETQ. The CDR3 extends over 14 amino acids. Deletions cut 0 bases from V and 5 bases from J, with 8 bases between. The CDR3 DNA reads as TGCGCCAGCAGCTTGGCCGGGCCGACCGGGGAGCTGTTTTTT. This codes for CASSLAGPTGELFF.

This clonotype was counted between two and nine times. V and J are TRBV15 and TRBJ1-1, with TRBD1 as a possible D gene (5 bases). The CDR3 contains 14 residues. Per the germline V gene, CDR1 is LNHNV and CDR2 is YYDKDF (reference sequence). The V gene lost 4 bases and the J gene lost 5 bases, with 14 bases spanning the gap. CDR3 DNA sequence: TGTGCCACCAGCATTAGTCGACAGCGAACTGAAGCTTTCTTT. Protein sequence: CATSISRQRTEAFF.

The chain links TRBV27 to TRBJ2-7, with 9 positions matching TRBD1. Looked up from germline, CDR1 is MNHEY and CDR2 is SMNVEV (reference sequence). The CDR3 is 15 residues long. The V segment lost 5 bases and the J segment 7 bases; nucleotides outside the gene matches: 12. The CDR3, as DNA: TGTGCCAGCAGTCCTAATACAGGGGGCGACGGAGAGCAGTACTTC. Amino acids: CASSPNTGGDGEQYF.

The rearrangement uses TRBV5-5 and TRBJ2-1, with TRBD1 as a possible D gene (6 bases). This CDR3 has 15 amino acids. The germline gives CDR1 SGHKS, CDR2 YYEKEE (reference sequence). V dropped 0 bases and J dropped 8 bases, with 15 bases sitting between them. The chain's CDR3 is CASSLAAGAVHEQFF. The CDR3 region has the DNA TGTGCCAGCAGCTTGGCGGCAGGGGCGGTCCATGAGCAGTTCTTC.

This clonotype was detected only a few times. The chain has TRBV7-2 and TRBJ2-1; the D gene could be TRBD1 or TRBD2 (5 bases each). Germline CDR1 reads SGHTA; CDR2 reads FQGNSA. Trimming shortened V by 0 bases and J by 0 bases, and 9 bases separated the two germline ends. The CDR3 spans 16 residues. CDR3 nucleotide sequence: TGTGCCAGCAGCTTAGCCGGGACCACCTCCTACAATGAGCAGTTCTTC. This sequence encodes CASSLAGTTSYNEQFF.